This T cell receptor beta chain was observed in a study of T cells after yellow fever vaccination. Study-level background: The fractions with low cell numbers were processed using SMART-Seq v4 Ultra Low Input.

Overall study results and limits: CD4 and CD8 compartments shared a small share of clonotypes.

Concerning this clonotype itself: The antigen is not known.

Generation of TCR cDNA used 5'RACE template switching (which added a universal primer site and UMIs). TCRdb fed the 5' RACE reads into MiXCR, producing one record per CDR3 protein. The data hold over 150,000 distinct CDR3 sequences, with 6% to 7.5% observed a single time. Material: CD4+ T cells sorted from PBMCs, obtained about 5 days after the first yellow fever vaccination. The clonotype originates from a young man who received the YFV17D yellow fever vaccine.

In nucleotides, the CDR3 is TGTGCCATCAGCACCAAGGACAGGGAGGGCACAGATACGCAGTATTTT. Encoded protein: CAISTKDREGTDTQYF. The chain is built from TRBV10-3 and TRBJ2-3; 8 bases line up with TRBD1. V was pared by 6 bases and J by 1 base, with 9 bases of the junction left unmatched. The CDR3 is 16 residues long. Germline loops: CDR1 ENHRY, CDR2 SYGVKD.